This passage covers 18 T cell receptor beta chains from one sample sequenced in a study of CDR3 diversity in severe acne. TCRdb re-analysed the PCR reads in MiXCR, keeping a single row per CDR3 protein. The top ten hold 9.5% to 15% of the sample, which has around 100,000 distinct CDR3 sequences, around 56% seen once. The sequenced sample was blood. The receptor source for this set is a male donor with acne.

There are many counts of this clonotype. CDR3 sequence reads: CASRRNSYNSPLHF. The DNA of the CDR3 is TGTGCCAGCCGGCGGAACTCCTATAATTCACCCCTCCACTTT. The chain carries TRBV6-5 and TRBJ1-6; D gene ambiguous. V was trimmed by 8 bases and J by 0 bases, leaving 8 bases between them. The germline gives CDR1 MNHEY, CDR2 SVGAGI. The CDR3 has 14 amino acids.

The J gene is TRBJ2-3, the V gene TRBV10-3; tentatively, D is TRBD2 (6 bases). Germline V gene data show CDR1 as ENHRY and CDR2 as SYGVKD. The CDR3 runs to 14 residues. V lost 10 bases to trimming and J lost 4 bases, with 18 bases between them. The CDR3 coding sequence is TGTGCCAGCACAGGATTGGAGGGTGCAGATACGCAGTATTTT. Translated, it gives CASTGLEGADTQYF.

This chain joins TRBV6-1 and TRBJ2-3; TRBD2 matches at 15 bases. The CDR3 spans 17 residues. V gave up 10 bases and J gave up 0 bases; unmatched junction bases: 8. Germline V lookup: CDR1 MNHNS, CDR2 SASEGT. DNA of the CDR3: TGTGCCATCAGAGGGACTAGCGGGAGGACAAGCACAGATACGCAGTATTTT. Encoded protein: CAIRGTSGRTSTDTQYF.

This clonotype was recorded many times. This chain links TRBV19 with TRBJ1-2; D possibly corresponds to TRBD1 (5 bases). The CDR3 extends over 14 amino acids. CDR1 and CDR2 from the germline V gene are LNHDA and SQIVND (reference sequence). V was clipped by 2 bases and J by 1 base, with 8 bases between them. The CDR3 DNA is TGTGCCAGTAGTATAACAGGAGGTAACTATGGCTACACCTTC. It codes for CASSITGGNYGYTF. Together with reference TRBV19 and TRBJ1-2, the CDR3 gives the full variable domain: DGGITQSPKYLFRKEGQNVTLSCEQNLNHDAMYWYRQDPGQGLRLIYYSQIVNDFQKGDIAEGYSVSREKKESFPLTVTSAQKNPTAFYLCASSITGGNYGYTFGSGTRLTVV.

Many counts were recorded for this clonotype. V and J are TRBV19 and TRBJ2-1, with 7 bases lining up with TRBD2. This CDR3 has 15 amino acids. J was trimmed by 7 bases and V by 4 bases; bases with no gene match: 10. Germline CDR1 is LNHDA and CDR2 is SQIVND (reference sequence). The CDR3 DNA follows: TGTGCCAGTAGTAACACAGGACTAGATAGGAATGAGCAGTTCTTC. Translation gives CASSNTGLDRNEQFF.

This clonotype was observed at least ten times. This chain joins TRBV7-9 and TRBJ2-5; D is unclear. Germline CDR1 SEHNR, CDR2 FQNEAQ (reference sequence). This CDR3 contains 13 residues. Trimming left V 2 bases short and J 1 base short, with 5 bases between. The CDR3 DNA sequence: TGTGCCAGCAGCTTACGAGGCCAAGAGACCCAGTACTTC. It specifies CASSLRGQETQYF.

The chain combines TRBV20-1 with TRBJ2-3; TRBD2 might be the D (6 bases). Germline CDR1 reads DFQATT; CDR2 reads SNEGSKA (reference sequence). V was pared by 3 bases and J by 11 bases, with 18 bases between. This CDR3 is 13 amino acids long. The CDR3 DNA follows: TGCAGTGCTAGCGGGAGCTCCTACAATGAGCAGTATTTT. This gives the protein CSASGSSYNEQYF.

In its sample, this clonotype was seen many times. J is TRBJ1-1 and V is TRBV2; a weak D match, TRBD1 (6 bases). There are 14 residues in the CDR3. Trimming took off 10 bases at V and 8 bases at J, with 23 bases between the two ends. The germline V gene has CDR1 SNHLY and CDR2 FYNNEI. The CDR3 loop is CATKKGVDDGEAFF. The CDR3 coding sequence is TGTGCCACCAAAAAGGGGGTAGATGATGGAGAAGCTTTCTTT.

This clonotype qualifies as medium-sized. J is TRBJ2-1 and V is TRBV20-1, with D possibly being TRBD2 (5 bases). The CDR3 totals 15 residues. Looked up from germline, CDR1 is DFQATT and CDR2 is SNEGSKA (reference sequence). V shed 0 bases and J shed 0 bases, with 9 bases lying between them. The CDR3 DNA is TGCAGTGCTAGAGATAGCCGGGACTCCTACAATGAGCAGTTCTTC. This encodes CSARDSRDSYNEQFF.

The chain uses TRBV12-5 and TRBJ2-1; a possible D gene is TRBD1 (6 bases). The length of the CDR3 is 16 residues. CDR1 is LGHNT, CDR2 FRNRAP, per germline. V was cut by 6 bases and J by 4 bases, with 19 bases left in between. In DNA form, the CDR3 reads TGTGCTAGTGGGCCTACGACAGGTCCCTTTTACAATGAGCAGTTCTTC. It translates to CASGPTTGPFYNEQFF.

The V and J genes are TRBV6-5 and TRBJ2-5, with TRBD1 as a possible D gene (6 bases). Germline-derived CDR1 and CDR2 are MNHEY and SVGAGI. V lost 6 bases and J lost 7, with 21 bases in between. This CDR3 region has 15 residues. CDR3 bases: TGTGCCAGCAGACCAACCACAGGGACGCCCGGGACCCAGTACTTC. It is translated as CASRPTTGTPGTQYF.

The sample holds one count of this clonotype. The rearrangement links TRBV10-3 to TRBJ1-1; TRBD1 is a possible D gene (6 bases). V was shortened by 2 bases and J by 5 bases, with 12 bases between the two germline ends. Germline V gene data show CDR1 as ENHRY and CDR2 as SYGVKD. This CDR3 contains 14 residues. CDR3 nucleotide sequence: TGTGCCATCAGTGAGGCAGGGGATGGTACTGAAGCTTTCTTT. Translating it yields CAISEAGDGTEAFF.

There are a few counts of this clonotype. The chain is built from TRBV20-1 and TRBJ1-1, with TRBD1 as a possible D gene (6 bases). This CDR3 is built from 16 residues. Per the germline V gene, CDR1 is DFQATT and CDR2 is SNEGSKA (reference sequence). V gave up 0 bases and J gave up 0 bases, with 14 bases separating them. In nucleotides, the CDR3 is TGCAGTGCTAGAGATGGGGCAGGGGTACTGAACACTGAAGCTTTCTTT. Protein sequence: CSARDGAGVLNTEAFF.

The genes are TRBV29-1 and TRBJ2-7; 7 nucleotides match TRBD2. Near its end, the DNA agrees better with TRBJ2-5, so the J call may be wrong. The CDR3 consists of 17 residues. Per the germline V gene, CDR1 is SQVTM and CDR2 is ANQGSEA. The DNA of the CDR3 is TGCAGCGTTGAAGCCATGCCCCCCGGGGGGTCCAAAGAGACCCAGTACTTC. Its protein is CSVEAMPPGGSKETQYF.

The sample holds many counts of this clonotype. Being one base from a much bigger clone, this may be a read error. V gene TRBV29-1 combines with J gene TRBJ1-1; 10 bases agree with TRBD1. V shed 5 bases and J 3 bases; nucleotides not matched to a gene: 12. CDR3 length: 16 residues. Looked up from germline, CDR1 is SQVTM and CDR2 is ANQGSEA. The CDR3 sequence: CSVTWTGGFSDTEAFF. CDR3 nucleotides: TGCAGCGTTACCTGGACAGGGGGTTTTTCGGACACTGAAGCTTTCTTT.

This chain connects TRBV7-2 to TRBJ2-1; 10 nucleotides match TRBD2. With 5 bases clipped from V and 5 bases from J, the junction kept 9 bases outside the gene matches. CDR3 size: 16 residues. Germline V gene data show CDR1 as SGHTA and CDR2 as FQGNSA. The CDR3 bases are TGTGCCAGCAGCCCCGAGCGGGAGGGCCAAGACAATGAGCAGTTCTTC. This sequence encodes CASSPEREGQDNEQFF.

This clonotype has a count of ten or more. The V and J genes are TRBV2 and TRBJ2-3; D may be TRBD1 (6 bases). V shed 6 bases and J shed 0 bases, with 16 bases lying between them. Germline V gives CDR1 SNHLY, CDR2 FYNNEI. The CDR3 totals 16 residues. CDR3 protein: CASSAQGTMSTDTQYF. DNA for the CDR3: TGTGCCAGCAGCGCCCAGGGGACCATGAGCACAGATACGCAGTATTTT.

The table lists this clonotype with many counts. Written as DNA, the CDR3 is TGTGCCAGCAGCTTCCCGTCTGGGGCCAACGTCCTGACTTTC. Translation: CASSFPSGANVLTF. The J gene is TRBJ2-6, the V gene TRBV7-2; D gene ambiguous. V was shortened by 3 bases and J by 1 base, with 4 bases between the two germline ends. The CDR3 has 14 amino acids. CDR1 and CDR2 from the germline V gene are SGHTA and FQGNSA.